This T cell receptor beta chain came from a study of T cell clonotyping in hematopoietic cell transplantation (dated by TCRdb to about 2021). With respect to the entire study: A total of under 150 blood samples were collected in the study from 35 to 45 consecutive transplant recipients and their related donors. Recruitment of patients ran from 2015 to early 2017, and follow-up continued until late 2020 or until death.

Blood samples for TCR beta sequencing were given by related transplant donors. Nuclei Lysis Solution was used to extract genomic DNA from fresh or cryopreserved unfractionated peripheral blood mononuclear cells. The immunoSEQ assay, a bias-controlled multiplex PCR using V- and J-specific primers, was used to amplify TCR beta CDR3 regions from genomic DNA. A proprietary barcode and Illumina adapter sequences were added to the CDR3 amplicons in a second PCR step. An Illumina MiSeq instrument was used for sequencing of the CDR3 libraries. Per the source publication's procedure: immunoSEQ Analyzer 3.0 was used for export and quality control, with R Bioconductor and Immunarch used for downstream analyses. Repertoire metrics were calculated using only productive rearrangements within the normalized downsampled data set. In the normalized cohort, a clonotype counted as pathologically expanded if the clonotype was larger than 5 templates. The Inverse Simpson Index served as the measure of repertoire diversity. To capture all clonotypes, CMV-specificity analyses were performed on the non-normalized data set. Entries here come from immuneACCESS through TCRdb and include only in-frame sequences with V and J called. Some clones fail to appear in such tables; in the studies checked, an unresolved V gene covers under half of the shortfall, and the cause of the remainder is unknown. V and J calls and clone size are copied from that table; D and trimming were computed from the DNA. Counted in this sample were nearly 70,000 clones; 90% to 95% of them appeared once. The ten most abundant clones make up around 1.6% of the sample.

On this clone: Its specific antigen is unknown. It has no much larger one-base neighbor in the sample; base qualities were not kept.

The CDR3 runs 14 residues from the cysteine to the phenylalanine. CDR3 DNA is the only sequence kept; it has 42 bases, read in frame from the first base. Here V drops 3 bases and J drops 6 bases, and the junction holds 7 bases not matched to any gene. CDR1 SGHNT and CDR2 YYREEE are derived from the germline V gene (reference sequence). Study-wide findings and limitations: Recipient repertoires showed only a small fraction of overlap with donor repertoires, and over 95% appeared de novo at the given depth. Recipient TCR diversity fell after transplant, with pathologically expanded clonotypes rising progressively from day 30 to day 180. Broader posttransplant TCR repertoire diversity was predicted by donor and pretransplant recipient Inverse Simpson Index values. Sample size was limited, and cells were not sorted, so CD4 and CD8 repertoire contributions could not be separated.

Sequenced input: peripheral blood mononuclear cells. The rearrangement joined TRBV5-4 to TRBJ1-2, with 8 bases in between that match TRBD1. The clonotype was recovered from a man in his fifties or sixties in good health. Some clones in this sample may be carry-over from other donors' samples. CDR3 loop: CASSSTDRGHGYTF. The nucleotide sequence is TGTGCCAGCAGCTCCACAGACAGGGGACATGGCTACACCTTC.